These 12 T cell receptor beta chains were all obtained from the same sample, sequenced in a study of blood T cell repertoires in COVID-19. Sequencing used immunoSEQ multiplex PCR; TCRdb keeps in-frame clones, though not all of them. The sample yields about 250,000 clones, approximately 88% seen once. Sequencing was carried out using peripheral blood. The source of these receptors is a woman aged 30 to 39 with COVID-19, enrolled during active disease.

The rearrangement joins TRBV7-9 to TRBJ1-5; 7 nucleotides match TRBD1. The CDR3 sequence is 14 residues long. The J segment lost 6 bases and the V segment lost 1 base, leaving 3 bases of the junction unmatched. Germline CDR1 is SEHNR and CDR2 is FQNEAQ (reference sequence). The CDR3 spells CASSLGGGGQPQHF. The CDR3 DNA reads as TGTGCCAGCAGCTTAGGAGGGGGCGGTCAGCCCCAGCATTTT.

The V and J genes are TRBV2 and TRBJ1-2; the match to TRBD1 covers 7 bases. Germline CDR1 reads SNHLY; CDR2 reads FYNNEI. This CDR3 has 14 amino acids. The junction had 8 bases not matched to a gene; V was cut back by 6 bases and J by 4 bases. CDR3 DNA: TGTGCCAGCAGCGCGGGACAGCGGGTCTATGGCTACACCTTC. Translating gives CASSAGQRVYGYTF.

This chain links TRBV3-1 (or the pseudogene TRBV3-2) with TRBJ1-5; D gene unclear. CDR3 length equals 14 residues. V lost 3 bases to trimming and J lost 0 bases, with 6 bases between them. CDR1 LGHDT and CDR2 YNNKEL come from the germline V gene (reference sequence). The DNA of the CDR3 is TGTGCCAGCAGCCATGTCCGTAGCAATCAGCCCCAGCATTTT. Residues: CASSHVRSNQPQHF.

The V gene is TRBV6-1, the J gene TRBJ1-5; D perhaps matches TRBD1 (6 bases). CDR1 is MNHNS and CDR2 is SASEGT in the germline V gene. The CDR3 extends over 15 amino acids. V lost 2 bases to trimming and J lost 5 bases, with 13 bases between them. The CDR3 sequence: CASSELAGVHQPQHF. CDR3 DNA sequence: TGTGCCAGCAGTGAATTGGCAGGGGTTCATCAGCCCCAGCATTTT.

CDR3 nucleotides: TGTGCCACCCGTTCCCCCTATGGCTACACCTTC. Protein sequence: CATRSPYGYTF. The V and J genes are TRBV15 and TRBJ1-2; D not resolved. This CDR3 comprises 11 residues. Between the trimmed V and J ends, which lost 8 bases and 4 bases, there was a span of 8 bases. Per the germline V gene, CDR1 is LNHNV and CDR2 is YYDKDF (reference sequence).

The chain is built from TRBV11-2 and TRBJ2-3, with D hard to call. The CDR3 totals 14 residues. From germline, CDR1 is SGHAT and CDR2 FQNNGV. V was clipped by 5 bases and J by 0 bases, with 9 bases between them. CDR3 DNA: TGTGCCAGCAGCCCCCTCCCGAGCACAGATACGCAGTATTTT. Amino acid sequence: CASSPLPSTDTQYF.

V and J are TRBV6-6 and TRBJ2-2; 7 bases agree with TRBD2. The germline CDR1 and CDR2 sequences are MNHNY and SVGAGI (reference sequence). V lost 5 bases and J lost 6; bases outside the gene matches: 3. The CDR3 is made up of 13 amino acids. CDR3 nucleotide sequence: TGTGCCAGCAGTGGCGGGGGTGCCGGGGAGCTGTTTTTT. Its protein product is CASSGGGAGELFF.

The chain joins TRBV10-2 to TRBJ2-5; TRBD2 aligns across 8 bases. The germline gives CDR1 WSHSY, CDR2 SAAADI. The CDR3 is 15 residues long. After removal of 11 bases from V and 7 bases from J, the junction contained 18 bases not matched to a gene. The CDR3: CAGLLAGPRSATQYF. The DNA of the CDR3 is TGCGCCGGACTATTAGCGGGACCCCGAAGTGCGACCCAGTACTTC.

This CDR3 is CASTRSPGVPQETQYF. The CDR3, as DNA: TGTGCCAGCACCCGAAGCCCTGGTGTCCCCCAAGAGACCCAGTACTTC. The J gene is TRBJ2-5, the V gene TRBV3-1 (or the pseudogene TRBV3-2); D ambiguous. Germline V lookup: CDR1 LGHDT, CDR2 YNNKEL (reference sequence). Trimming pared 7 bases from V and 1 base from J, leaving 19 bases between. The CDR3 is 16 residues long.

This CDR3 reads CASSESSRGGTGANVLTF. CDR3 nucleotide sequence: TGTGCCAGCAGTGAGAGCTCTAGGGGAGGGACAGGGGCCAACGTCCTGACTTTC. This chain uses TRBV6-1 with TRBJ2-6; D perhaps matches TRBD2 (7 bases). The V gene's germline CDR1 is MNHNS and CDR2 SASEGT. The V end lost 3 bases, the J end lost 4 bases, and 19 bases lay between the germline ends. The length of the CDR3 is 18 residues.

The chain uses TRBV11-3 and TRBJ2-1, with 9 bases that match TRBD2. The CDR3 length is 15 residues. Germline lookup yields CDR1 SGHNT and CDR2 YENEEA. With V trimmed by 2 bases and J by 7 bases, 6 bases remained unmatched. CDR3 bases: TGTGCCAGCAGCTTACTGGCGGGAGGGCCTAATGAGCAGTTCTTC. Its translation: CASSLLAGGPNEQFF.

The chain uses TRBV5-1 and TRBJ2-5; 9 nucleotides agree with TRBD1. The CDR3 is 14 residues long. V was clipped by 4 bases and J by 5 bases; unmatched bases: 6. Germline V gene sequence: CDR1 SGHRS, CDR2 YFSETQ. CDR3 nucleotide sequence: TGCGCCAGCAGCCAGGGACAGGGAGGGGAGACCCAGTACTTC. Amino acid sequence: CASSQGQGGETQYF.